The entry below describes one T cell receptor (beta chain). Germline CDR1 reads KGHDR; CDR2 reads SFDVKD. Unmatched junction bases numbered 5, after V lost 6 bases and J lost 1 base. This CDR3 is built from 16 residues. Per the study methods: By means of reference gene primer amplification, nucleated cell counts were estimated. Data came from immunoSEQ multiplex PCR; TCRdb stores just in-frame clones and leaves some out. That table is the source of V, J and clone size, and D and trimming were worked out from the DNA. This sample has over 75,000 clones, with around 78% found just once. The source of the sample is a study of blood T cell repertoires in COVID-19. Turning to the study itself: COVID-19 samples collected from the United States, Italy and Spain covered acute and convalescent phases. In each case, the material was cDNA or gDNA derived from T cells, B-cell-depleted T cells, or PBMCs.

J is TRBJ2-1 and V is TRBV24-1; 10 nucleotides match TRBD2. The source is a human donor in a cohort sampled during active COVID-19. Source material: peripheral blood. The chain's CDR3 is CATSRKAGGSYNEQFF. CDR3 nucleotide sequence: TGTGCCACCAGTAGAAAAGCGGGAGGGTCCTACAATGAGCAGTTCTTC.